This is a list of T cell receptor beta chains from one sample in a study of prognosis after radiotherapy for stage I lung cancer. TCRdb re-derived calls from the multiplex PCR reads in MiXCR, one entry per CDR3 protein. This sample has 45,000 to 60,000 distinct CDR3 sequences, with roughly 35% found just once. Specimen: PBMCs, collected before or after stereotactic body radiation therapy (not recorded which). These receptors were collected from a donor aged 50 or older with non-small cell lung cancer. CDR3s include the opening cysteine and the closing phenylalanine or tryptophan. A D gene is named only where the DNA matches it firmly. Clone size is stated in some rows and not others, as once, few, many or a class when expanded.

j_gene | abundance | d_gene | v_gene | CDR3aa
TRBJ2-5 | NA | NA | TRBV20-1 | CSASRSGETQYF
TRBJ2-2 | NA | NA | TRBV7-9 | CASVGGSCISGELFF
TRBJ1-4 | many | TRBD1 | TRBV7-2 | CASSSSGTGREKLFF
TRBJ2-7 | NA | NA | TRBV20-1 | CSAVSGYLSYEQYF
TRBJ1-6 | many | NA | TRBV3-1 | CASSPAQGGSPLHF
TRBJ1-5 | many | TRBD1 | TRBV2 | CASSEGQGDQPQHF
TRBJ2-7 | many | TRBD1 | TRBV28 | CASRDSYVNEQYF
TRBJ2-1 | NA | NA | TRBV20-1 | CSARDTERDNNEQFF
TRBJ2-2 | NA | TRBD1 | TRBV30 | CAWSVPDRVTGELFF
TRBJ2-7 | many | TRBD2 | TRBV2 | CASREASGSSYEQYF
TRBJ2-5 | many | NA | TRBV30 | CAWSVKGTYQETQYF
TRBJ1-2 | NA | TRBD1 | TRBV30 | CAWSSGTGDRVVGHTF
TRBJ1-6 | NA | NA | TRBV27 | CSSSSLKSGNNSPLHF
TRBJ2-2 | NA | TRBD1 | TRBV7-2 | CVSSLRTGANTGELFF
TRBJ1-2 | many | NA | TRBV28 | CASNQNYGYTF
TRBJ2-3 | many | NA | TRBV30 | CAWSGALGGTDTQYF
TRBJ1-5 | many | NA | TRBV12-3/TRBV12-4 | CASTPPAGNSNQPQHF
TRBJ2-3 | NA | NA | TRBV30 | CALSLTGGADTQYF
TRBJ1-2 | many | NA | TRBV2 | CASSGRVRGVSGYTF
TRBJ2-5 | many | TRBD2 | TRBV12-3/TRBV12-4 | CASSSLAGAFGTQYF
TRBJ1-3 | many | NA | TRBV7-6 | CASSVRQPVLLSSGNTIYF
TRBJ2-1 | NA | NA | TRBV28 | CASGGGGHNEQFF
TRBJ1-4 | many | NA | TRBV20-1 | CSASEVTEKLFF
TRBJ2-1 | NA | NA | TRBV7-3 | CASSLRDAAEQFF
TRBJ2-1 | many | NA | TRBV19 | CASSMVSGRGSYNEQFF
TRBJ2-2 | many | TRBD2 | TRBV5-1 | CASSLAGGTAGELFF
TRBJ1-5 | many | TRBD1 | TRBV6-2/TRBV6-3 | CASTHQGQKNQPQHF
TRBJ2-2 | NA | TRBD2 | TRBV19 | CASSTLAGRTGELFF
TRBJ2-1 | NA | NA | TRBV20-1 | CSALTWESLINEQFF
TRBJ2-5 | many | TRBD1 | TRBV5-1 | CASSALGQGAEETQYF
TRBJ2-3 | many | NA | TRBV5-1 | CAGSFMDGTDTQYF
TRBJ1-2 | NA | NA | TRBV7-2 | CASSPRTRVGVYTF
TRBJ2-2 | once | TRBD2 | TRBV6-1 | CASIRVAGGMSGELSF
TRBJ1-5 | many | NA | TRBV4-3 | CASSQSLGGDSNQPQHF
TRBJ1-3 | many | NA | TRBV13 | CASSFIFSGNTIYF
TRBJ2-1 | many | TRBD2 | TRBV6-4 | CASRLSGRAYNEQFF
TRBJ2-1 | many | TRBD2 | TRBV11-2 | CASGAYAGGDEQFF